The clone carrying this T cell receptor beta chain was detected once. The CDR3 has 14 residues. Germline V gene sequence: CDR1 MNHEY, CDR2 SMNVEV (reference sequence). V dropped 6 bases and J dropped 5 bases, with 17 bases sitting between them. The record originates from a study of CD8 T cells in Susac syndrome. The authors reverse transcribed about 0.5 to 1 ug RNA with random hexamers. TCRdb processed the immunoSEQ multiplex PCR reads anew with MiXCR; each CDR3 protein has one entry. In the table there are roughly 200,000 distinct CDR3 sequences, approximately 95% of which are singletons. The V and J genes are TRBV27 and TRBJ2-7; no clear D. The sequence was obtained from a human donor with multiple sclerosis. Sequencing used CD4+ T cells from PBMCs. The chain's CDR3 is CASRLGIPLDEQYF. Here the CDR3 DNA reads TGTGCCAGCAGGCTAGGAATACCACTGGACGAGCAGTACTTC.